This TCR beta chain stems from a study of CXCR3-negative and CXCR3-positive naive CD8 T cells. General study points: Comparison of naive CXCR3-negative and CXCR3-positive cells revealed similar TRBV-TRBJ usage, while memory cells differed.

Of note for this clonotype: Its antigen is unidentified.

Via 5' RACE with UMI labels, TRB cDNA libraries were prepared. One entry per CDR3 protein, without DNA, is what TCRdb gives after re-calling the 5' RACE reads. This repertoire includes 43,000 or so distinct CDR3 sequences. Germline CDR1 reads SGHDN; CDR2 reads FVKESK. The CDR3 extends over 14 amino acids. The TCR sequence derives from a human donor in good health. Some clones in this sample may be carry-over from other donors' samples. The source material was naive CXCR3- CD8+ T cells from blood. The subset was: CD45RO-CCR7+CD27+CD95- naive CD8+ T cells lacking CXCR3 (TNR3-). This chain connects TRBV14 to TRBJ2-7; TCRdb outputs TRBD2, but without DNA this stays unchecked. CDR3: CASSIWTGTYEQYF.